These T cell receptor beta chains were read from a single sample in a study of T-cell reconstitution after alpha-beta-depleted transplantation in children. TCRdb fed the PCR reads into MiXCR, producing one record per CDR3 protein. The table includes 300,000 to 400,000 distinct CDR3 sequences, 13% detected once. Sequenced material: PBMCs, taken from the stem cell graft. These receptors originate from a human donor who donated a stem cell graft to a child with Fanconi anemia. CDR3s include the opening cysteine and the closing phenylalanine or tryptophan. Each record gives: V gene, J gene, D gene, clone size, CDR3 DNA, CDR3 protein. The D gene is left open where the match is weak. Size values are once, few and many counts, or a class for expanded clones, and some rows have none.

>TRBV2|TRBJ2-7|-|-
TGTGCCAGCAGTGTTGAGACAGAGGCAAAGCAGTACTTC
CASSVETEAKQYF
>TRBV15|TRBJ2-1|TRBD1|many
TGTGCCACCAGCAAGGGGACAGGGAACAATGAGCAGTTCTTC
CATSKGTGNNEQFF
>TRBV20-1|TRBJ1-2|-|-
TGCAGCCCTAGACGAGGGAACGGCTACACCTTC
CSPRRGNGYTF
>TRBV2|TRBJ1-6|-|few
TGTGCCAGCCTTATGGGGCAGTATTCACCCCTCCACTTT
CASLMGQYSPLHF
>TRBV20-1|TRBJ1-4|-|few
TGCAGTGCCGCGGCCACTAATGAAAAACTGTTTTTT
CSAAATNEKLFF
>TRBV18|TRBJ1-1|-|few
TGTGCCAGCTCCAGATCAGGGGCTGTAACTGAAGCTTTCTTT
CASSRSGAVTEAFF
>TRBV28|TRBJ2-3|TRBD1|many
TGTGCCAGCAGCCCCACAGGGGGCACAGGAGATACGCAGTATTTT
CASSPTGGTGDTQYF
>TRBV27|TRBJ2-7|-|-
TGTGCCAGCAGTCCAATAGGCTCCTACGAGCAGTACTTC
CASSPIGSYEQYF
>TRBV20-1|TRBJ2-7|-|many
TGCAGTGCTAGATGGGGCCTGAAGAACGAGCAGTACTTC
CSARWGLKNEQYF
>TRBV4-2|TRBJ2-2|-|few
TGTGCCAGCAGCCAAGTGATAGGGGCCGGGGAGCTGTTTTTT
CASSQVIGAGELFF
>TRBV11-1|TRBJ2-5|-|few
TGTGCCAGCAGCCCGTGGACGACCGTGGGACAAAGCAAAGAGACCCAGTACTTC
CASSPWTTVGQSKETQYF
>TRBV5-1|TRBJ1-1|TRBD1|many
TGCGCCAGCAGCCGACAGGGATACACTGAAGCTTTCTTT
CASSRQGYTEAFF
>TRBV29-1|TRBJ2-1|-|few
TGCAGCGTTAGCGGCGCCAGCTCCTACAATGAGCAGTTCTTC
CSVSGASSYNEQFF
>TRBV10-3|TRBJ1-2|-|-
TGTGCCATCAGTGAGATGTCAGGGGATGGCTACACCTTC
CAISEMSGDGYTF